This TCR beta chain was sequenced in a study of blood T cell repertoires in COVID-19. Overall study: Whether acute or convalescent, the COVID-19 samples came from the United States, Italy and Spain. T cells, B-cell-depleted T cells, or PBMCs supplied cDNA or gDNA.

The authors' processing: Using reference gene primer amplification, nucleated cell counts were estimated. Sequenced by immunoSEQ multiplex PCR; TCRdb stores in-frame clones only, minus some. That table supplies the V and J calls and clone size; D and trimming were determined from the DNA. The sample consists of a few hundred thousand clones, roughly nine tenths of them appearing once. The V end lost 5 bases, the J end lost 6 bases, and 20 bases lay between the germline ends. The CDR3 runs to 16 residues. In germline, CDR1 is MNHEY, CDR2 SMNVEV (reference sequence). The source material was peripheral blood. The clonotype comes from a man between 18 and 29 years old with active or convalescent COVID-19. The chain employs TRBV27 and TRBJ2-1; possible D gene TRBD2, 7 bases. CDR3 DNA sequence: TGTGCCAGCAGTCTCCCGAGGGGGGGTGTAAGCAATGAGCAGTTCTTC. Translation gives CASSLPRGGVSNEQFF.